The sequence of this T cell receptor beta chain was determined in a study of T cell repertoires in cytomegalovirus infection. Background on the study: Public TCR beta signature analysis indicated the presence of both CMV infection and matching HLA type.

MiXCR, applied by TCRdb to the reads, yields one record per CDR3 protein. The table lists some 97,000 distinct CDR3 sequences, roughly a quarter of them singletons. This clonotype was picked up a small number of times. Its cognate antigen is unknown. Study results and caveats: Carriers of CMV and the relevant HLA type were discriminated by public TCR beta frequency. CMV-specific TCR beta clonotypes restricted by HLA-C dominated the ex vivo response.

Trimming at V came to 6 bases and at J to 4 bases, leaving 3 bases not matched to a gene. CDR1 and CDR2 from the germline V gene are DFQATT and SNEGSKA (reference sequence). This CDR3 spans 12 amino acids. The sequencing sample was made of CD8+ T cells from PBMCs. The clonotype was recovered from a human donor in good health (CMV status not recorded). Some clones in this sample may be carry-over from other donors' samples. The chain has TRBV20-1 and TRBJ2-7; 10 bases are shared with TRBD2. In DNA form, the CDR3 reads TGCAGTGCAAGGACTAGCGGTTACGAGCAGTACTTC. Translating it yields CSARTSGYEQYF.